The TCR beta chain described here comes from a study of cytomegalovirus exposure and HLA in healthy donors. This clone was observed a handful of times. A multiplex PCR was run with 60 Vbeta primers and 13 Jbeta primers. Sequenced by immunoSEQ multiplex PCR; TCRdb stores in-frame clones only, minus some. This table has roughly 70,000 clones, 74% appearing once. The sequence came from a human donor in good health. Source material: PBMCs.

For the CDR3, the DNA is TGTGCCAGCAGTGAATCAGGGAAAGAAAAACTGTTTTTT. Protein sequence: CASSESGKEKLFF. The chain links TRBV2 to TRBJ1-4; D is perhaps TRBD1 (5 bases). V was shortened by 2 bases and J by 8 bases, with 9 bases between the two germline ends. The CDR3 is made up of 13 amino acids. CDR1 SNHLY and CDR2 FYNNEI come from the germline V gene.